This T cell receptor (beta chain) originates from a study of T cell repertoires in cytomegalovirus infection. TCRdb ran MiXCR on the reads and lists one entry per CDR3 protein. The data contain some 160,000 distinct CDR3 sequences, under 20% of them singletons. This CDR3 has 17 amino acids. CDR1 is SGHVS and CDR2 is FQNEAQ in the germline V gene. V was trimmed by 2 bases and J by 3 bases, leaving 19 bases between them. This sequence joins TRBV7-8 and TRBJ2-5; D uncertain. This clonotype was obtained from a human donor in good health (CMV status not recorded). Some clones in this sample may be carry-over from other donors' samples. The material sequenced was CD8+ T cells from PBMCs. CDR3 coding DNA: TGTGCCAGCAGCTTACCGTTGTTGTGGTCAAGAAAAGAGACCCAGTACTTC. Residues: CASSLPLLWSRKETQYF.